This T cell receptor (beta chain) was profiled in a study of blood T cell repertoires in COVID-19. Turning to the study itself: COVID-19 samples from acute and convalescent phases originated in the United States, Italy and Spain. PBMCs, B-cell-depleted T cells, or T cells were the source of the cDNA or gDNA that made up the material.

Per the authors' pipeline: Reference gene primer amplification gave nucleated cell count estimates. Generated by immunoSEQ multiplex PCR, the TCRdb table keeps only in-frame clones and is missing some. The V and J calls and clone size were taken over from that table, and D and trimming were inferred from the DNA. The data hold around 260,000 clones, with about 89% observed a single time. From germline, CDR1 is MNHEY and CDR2 SMNVEV (reference sequence). The CDR3 contains 12 residues. V lost 3 bases and J lost 9, with 9 bases in between. Material for sequencing was peripheral blood. This chain connects TRBV27 to TRBJ2-1; D is ambiguous. This TCR came from a woman aged 50 to 60 with acute or convalescent COVID-19. In DNA form, the CDR3 reads TGTGCCAGCAGTTTGGGCCTCGGTGAGCAGTTCTTC. Its translation is CASSLGLGEQFF.